This section outlines one TCR beta chain sequence together with its context. As handled by the study authors: Amplifying reference gene primers gave estimates of nucleated cell counts. Sequenced by immunoSEQ multiplex PCR; TCRdb stores in-frame clones only, minus some. For V, J and clone size, that table is used; D and trimming come from the DNA. The sample lists fewer than 400,000 clones, about 92% occurring once. The sample belongs to a study of blood T cell repertoires in COVID-19. The CDR3 totals 13 residues. Trimming left V 5 bases short and J 6 bases short, with 11 bases between. Germline assignment: CDR1 LNHDA and CDR2 SQIVND (reference sequence). Participants came from roughly 24 US areas, aged roughly 18 to 89 years. Cohort allocation depended upon clinical history that participants reported.

Sequencing used PBMCs or T cells enriched from blood (not recorded which). V is TRBV19 and J is TRBJ2-1; D may be TRBD1 (5 bases). The receptor's source is a woman aged 30 to 39 who had recovered from COVID-19. Written as DNA, the CDR3 is TGTGCCAGTAGTTCTGGGGCACTCAATGAGCAGTTCTTC. Protein: CASSSGALNEQFF.